This T cell receptor (beta chain) was captured in a study of cytomegalovirus exposure and HLA in healthy donors. The wider study: Earlier, fewer than 140 million unique TCR beta sequences were recovered from roughly 170 million T cells by an analysis. Around 85 million unique TCRs from HLA-typed donors were held in an early data release. Study conclusions and caveats: Through in vitro validation, a few CMV-associated chains were shown to be specific for CMV antigens.

Amplification used 60 Vbeta primers and 13 Jbeta primers. Authors' data handling: The count from a later analysis was some 80 million unique TCR beta chains, 9 million to 12 million of them shared. TCRdb's table, derived via immunoSEQ multiplex PCR, lists solely in-frame clones and lacks some. Clone size and the V and J calls come from that table; the DNA yielded D and trimming. The sample has around 100,000 clones. Germline loops: CDR1 SGHRS, CDR2 YFSETQ. This CDR3 spans 15 amino acids. V gave up 4 bases and J gave up 5 bases, with 18 bases separating them. About this clone itself: Antigen unknown.

Material: PBMCs. The chain links TRBV5-1 to TRBJ1-1; weak D call: TRBD1 (5 bases). The source of this sequence is a man in his thirties or forties in good health and CMV-seronegative. The CDR3, as DNA: TGCGCCAGCAGCCCCGTTGCGGGGGTGGAAACTGAAGCTTTCTTT. Amino acid sequence: CASSPVAGVETEAFF.